This T cell receptor beta chain was found in a study of blood T cell repertoires in COVID-19. Profiled with immunoSEQ multiplex PCR; TCRdb holds only in-frame clones, not every one. The sample has 250,000 to 300,000 clones, roughly 85% seen once. CDR1 is SGHRS and CDR2 is YFSETQ in the germline V gene. The CDR3 extends over 15 amino acids. Trimming removed 0 bases from V and 4 bases from J, with 10 bases in between. The sequence came from a man between 60 and 75 years old who had recovered from COVID-19. Sequencing was done on a sample of peripheral blood. This chain uses TRBV5-1 with TRBJ2-2; tentatively, D is TRBD2 (5 bases). DNA for the CDR3: TGCGCCAGCAGCTTGGTGCGGGCCAGCACCGGGGAGCTGTTTTTT. It translates to CASSLVRASTGELFF. Combining the CDR3 with reference TRBV5-1 and TRBJ2-2 gives the whole variable domain KAGVTQTPRYLIKTRGQQVTLSCSPISGHRSVSWYQQTPGQGLQFLFEYFSETQRNKGNFPGRFSGRQFSNSRSEMNVSTLELGDSALYLCASSLVRASTGELFFGEGSRLTVL.